This T cell receptor beta chain was documented in a study of shared clonotypes between healthy human individuals. Cells designated naive CD8 were CD45RO-negative and were positively selected for CCR7, with terminally differentiated effector memory CD45RA+ cells excluded. V was pared by 3 bases and J by 4 bases, with 4 bases of the junction left unmatched. Germline V gene data show CDR1 as MNHEY and CDR2 as SMNVEV (reference sequence). CDR3 length: 14 residues. Broader study findings: Clonotype sharing among donors was thought likely to change with sequencing depth. Against clonotypes common to all four donors, non-shared ones had lower generation probabilities.

The method was immunoSEQ multiplex PCR; TCRdb's version includes in-frame clones alone and lacks a portion of them. The table shows under 700,000 clones, with about 95% occurring only once. This clone was picked up one time. What it binds is not known. Sample: naive CD8+ T cells sorted from blood. This sequence was found in a woman younger than 45 in good health. The chain uses TRBV27 and TRBJ2-5; TRBD2 matches at 8 bases. The CDR3 sequence is CASSFAGGGETQYF. The CDR3 region has the DNA TGTGCCAGCAGTTTCGCGGGAGGTGGAGAGACCCAGTACTTC.